This T cell receptor (beta chain) was obtained from a study of blood T cell repertoires in COVID-19. Study context: Collection of acute and convalescent COVID-19 samples took place in the United States, Italy and Spain. In each case, the material was cDNA or gDNA derived from T cells, B-cell-depleted T cells, or PBMCs.

The V end was cut by 0 bases, the J end by 1 base, with 7 bases between. In germline, CDR1 is KGHSH, CDR2 LQKENI. CDR3 length: 15 residues. Per the authors' pipeline: Amplification from reference gene primers served as the basis for estimated nucleated cell counts. Generated by immunoSEQ multiplex PCR, the TCRdb table keeps only in-frame clones and is missing some. That table supplies the V and J calls and clone size; D and trimming were determined from the DNA. Of roughly 150,000 clones listed, around 90% are singletons. This sequence joins TRBV18 and TRBJ1-3; D ambiguous. The source is a man aged 45-65 years who had recovered from COVID-19. Sequencing was performed on peripheral blood. This chain's CDR3 is CASSPPAGSGNTIYF. In DNA, the CDR3 is TGTGCCAGCTCACCACCGGCAGGATCTGGAAACACCATATATTTT.